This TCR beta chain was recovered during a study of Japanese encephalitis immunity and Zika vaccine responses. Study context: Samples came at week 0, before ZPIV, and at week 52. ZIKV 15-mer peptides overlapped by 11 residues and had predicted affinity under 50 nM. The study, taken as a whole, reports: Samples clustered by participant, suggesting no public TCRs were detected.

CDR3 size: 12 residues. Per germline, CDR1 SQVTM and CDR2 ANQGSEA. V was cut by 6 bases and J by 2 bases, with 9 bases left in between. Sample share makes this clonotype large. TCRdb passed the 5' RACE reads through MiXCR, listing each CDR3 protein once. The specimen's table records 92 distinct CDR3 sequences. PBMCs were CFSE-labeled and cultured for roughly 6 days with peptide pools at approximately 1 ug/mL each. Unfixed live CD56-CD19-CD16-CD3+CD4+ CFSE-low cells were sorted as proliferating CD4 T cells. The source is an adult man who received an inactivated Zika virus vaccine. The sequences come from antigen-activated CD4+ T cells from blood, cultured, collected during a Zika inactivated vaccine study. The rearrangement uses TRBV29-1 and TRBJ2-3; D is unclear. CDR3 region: CSVAPTTDTQYF. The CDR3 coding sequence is TGCAGCGTCGCCCCCACCACAGATACGCAGTATTTT.